This entry lists 20 T cell receptor beta chains sequenced from one sample in a study of tumor-infiltrating lymphocytes in primary liver carcinoma (dated by TCRdb to 2016 to 2017). TRIzol reagent was used to extract blood RNA from unsorted whole blood, while the DNeasy Blood & Tissue kit provided the germline DNA. The sequencer was an Illumina HiSeq 2500. Using a constant-region primer and ProtoScript II reverse transcriptase, TCRbeta-specific cDNA was reverse-transcribed from around 500 ng total RNA. Construction of the TCRbeta libraries relied on three nested rounds of multiplex PCR, following a slightly modified ARM-PCR procedure. Multiplex TRBV1-TRBV30 forward primers and a Cbeta reverse primer were used in the first two PCR rounds, each of which was run for around 9 cycles. Clones were called with MiXCR by TCRdb after fastp trimmed the public reads at Q25, and only in-frame beta chains were retained. Entries are consolidated by CDR3 protein sequence, retaining the most common genes and DNA. In this sample the table shows about 180,000 distinct CDR3 sequences, 50% to 75% of which occur a single time. Approximately 68% of the sample goes to the ten largest clones.

Material for sequencing was peripheral blood. The receptors derive from a man between 40 and 49 years old with primary liver carcinoma and hepatitis B virus infection.

As for this clonotype: This may be a read error, as it is one base from a much larger clone. The chain carries TRBV13 and TRBJ2-7; 9 bases are shared with TRBD1. The germline V gene has CDR1 PRHDT and CDR2 FYEKMQ (reference sequence). CDR3 size: 15 residues. J lost 4 bases, V lost 0 bases, and 4 bases had no gene match. The CDR3 region is CASSLGQGAFYEQYF. CDR3 sequence (DNA): TGTGCCAGCAGCTTAGGACAGGGGGCCTTTTACGAGCAGTACTTC.

The V call is TRBV29-1, the J call TRBJ1-4; 7 positions agree with TRBD1. Per the germline V gene, CDR1 is SQVTM and CDR2 is ANQGSEA. Trimming took 8 bases from V and 2 from J; bases not matched to a gene: 8. This CDR3 comprises 14 residues. CDR3 loop: CSMTPGQTNEKLFF. The CDR3 DNA reads TGCAGCATGACGCCGGGACAGACTAATGAAAAACTGTTTTTT.

This chain uses TRBV30 with TRBJ2-5; D remains unclear. Between the trimmed V and J ends, which lost 0 bases and 9 bases, there was a span of 11 bases. This CDR3 contains 12 residues. Germline CDR1 and CDR2: GTSNPN and SVGIG (reference sequence). Here the CDR3 reads CAWSVAGMAQYF. The CDR3 DNA sequence: TGTGCCTGGAGTGTGGCCGGAATGGCCCAGTACTTC.

A remark on this clonotype: A much larger clone lies one base from this, so it may be a read error. V is TRBV29-1 and J is TRBJ2-7; no firm D call. This CDR3 has 13 residues. The V gene's germline CDR1 is SQVTM and CDR2 ANQGSEA. The CDR3 loop is CSALPPGSYEKYF. DNA for the CDR3: TGCAGCGCCCTACCGCCAGGATCCTACGAGAAGTACTTC.

V usage is TRBV5-6 and J usage is TRBJ2-2, with no clear D. Trimming took off 0 bases at V and 7 bases at J, with 7 bases between the two ends. This CDR3 spans 13 amino acids. Germline-derived CDR1 and CDR2 are SGHDT and YYEEEE. CDR3: CASSLVLGGELFF. The CDR3 nucleotides read TGTGCCAGCAGCTTGGTGCTTGGCGGGGAGCTGTTTTTT.

The V call is TRBV12-3 or TRBV12-4, the J call TRBJ2-1; weak D call: TRBD1 (5 bases). This CDR3 is built from 14 residues. Trimming removed 5 bases at V and 10 bases at J, with 18 bases between. The CDR3 loop reads CASSRNYRRQEQFF. The CDR3 nucleotides read TGTGCCAGCAGTCGTAACTACCGGAGACAGGAGCAGTTCTTC.

This clonotype was seen repeatedly, ten times or more. The V call is TRBV11-2, the J call TRBJ1-2; a weak D match, TRBD1 (5 bases). The CDR3 extends over 16 amino acids. CDR1 and CDR2 from the germline V gene are SGHAT and FQNNGV. V dropped 0 bases and J dropped 4 bases, with 15 bases sitting between them. CDR3 sequence: CASSLEFGQGSYGYTF. CDR3 coding DNA: TGTGCCAGCAGCTTAGAGTTCGGGCAGGGAAGCTATGGCTACACCTTC.

A note on this clonotype: The conserved phenylalanine or tryptophan normally closing the CDR3 is absent here, so this likely arose from a read error. The V call is TRBV29-1, the J call TRBJ2-2, with unresolved D. V lost 4 bases and J 7 bases, leaving 4 bases between the germline ends. This CDR3 is built from 10 residues. Germline-derived CDR1 and CDR2 are SQVTM and ANQGSEA. The CDR3 reads CSVGYGELFL. The CDR3 DNA reads as TGCAGCGTTGGGTACGGGGAGCTGTTTCTT.

The chain is built from TRBV4-1 and TRBJ2-1; 11 bases fit TRBD2. Germline V lookup: CDR1 MGHRA, CDR2 YSYEKL. V was clipped by 9 bases and J by 0 bases; unmatched bases: 1. This CDR3 comprises 14 residues. This CDR3 is CASSGRGSYNEQFF. The CDR3 region has the DNA TGCGCCAGTAGCGGGAGGGGCTCCTACAATGAGCAGTTCTTC.

On this clonotype: This may stem from a read error, because a much larger clone lies one nucleotide away. V gene TRBV4-2 combines with J gene TRBJ2-3; D may match TRBD1 or TRBD2 (5 bases each). The V gene's germline CDR1 is LGHNA and CDR2 YNFKEQ. The CDR3 contains 17 residues. V was trimmed by 0 bases and J by 1 base, leaving 14 bases between them. DNA of the CDR3: TGTGCCAGCAGCCAAGATTTTTGGCAGGGAGGCACAGATACGCAGTATTTT. It yields the protein CASSQDFWQGGTDTQYF.

About this clonotype itself: A read error may account for a junction end that differs from germline. The rearrangement uses TRBV11-2 and TRBJ2-1; D is ambiguous. The CDR3 has 15 amino acids. Per the germline V gene, CDR1 is SGHAT and CDR2 is FQNNGV. The CDR3 DNA is TGTGCCAGCACCTTAACGGGCCGTTCCTACAATGAGCAGTTCTTC. Translating gives CASTLTGRSYNEQFF.

This clonotype was seen only a few times. CDR3 nucleotide sequence: TGTGCCAGCAGTGGAACAGGGGTCTCCTACAATGAGCAGTTCTTC. It is translated as CASSGTGVSYNEQFF. This chain joins TRBV6-5 and TRBJ2-1; 7 positions match TRBD1. This CDR3 has 15 residues. The germline V gene has CDR1 MNHEY and CDR2 SVGAGI. The V gene end was trimmed by 5 bases and the J gene end by 0 bases; junction bases not matched to a gene: 4.

Only one count was recorded for this clonotype. The chain carries TRBV5-4 and TRBJ2-7, with 14 bases that match TRBD2. Germline CDR1 and CDR2: SGHNT and YYREEE (reference sequence). There are 13 residues in the CDR3. The V and J ends lost 4 bases and 12 bases, in that order; junction bases with no gene match: 6. CDR3 in DNA: TGTGCCAGCAGCCCGGGGACTAGCGGGAGCGGGTACTTC. Amino acid sequence: CASSPGTSGSGYF.

With regard to this clonotype: A much more abundant neighbour one base away suggests this may be a read error. The genes are TRBV29-1 and TRBJ1-1; a weak D match, TRBD1 (6 bases). V gave up 2 bases and J gave up 3 bases, with 19 bases separating them. Germline V gene lookup returns CDR1 SQVTM and CDR2 ANQGSEA. This CDR3 is 16 amino acids long. CDR3 sequence (DNA): TGCAGCGTTGAATGGGGTTGGGCGGGGGCGTACACTGAAGCTTTCTTT. Translated, it gives CSVEWGWAGAYTEAFF.

In regard to this clonotype: An end of the junction differs from the germline gene, which may be a read error. V gene TRBV4-1 combines with J gene TRBJ2-2; 10 bases match TRBD2. Germline V lookup: CDR1 MGHRA, CDR2 YSYEKL. The CDR3 runs to 16 residues. CDR3 sequence (DNA): TGCGCCAGCAGCCATTTTGAGCGGGAGGGCCTAAGGGAGCTGTTCTTT. It specifies CASSHFEREGLRELFF.

With respect to this clonotype: A read error may be the cause here, since a much bigger clone is one base away. The chain is built from TRBV29-1 and TRBJ2-7, with 7 bases fitting TRBD2. This CDR3 contains 15 residues. J was trimmed by 6 bases and V by 0 bases; bases with no gene match: 11. CDR1 and CDR2 from the germline V gene are SQVTM and ANQGSEA. The CDR3 bases are TGCAGCGTTGAAGACGGGACTATCGGGAGCGGCGAGCAGTACTTC. This encodes CSVEDGTIGSGEQYF.

On this clonotype: A read error may produce the germline difference seen at one junction end. This rearrangement joins TRBV7-8 to TRBJ2-5, with TRBD1 matching over 9 bases. This CDR3 has 16 amino acids. From germline, CDR1 is SGHVS and CDR2 FQNEAQ. The chain's CDR3 is CSSSLSSTGGLETQYF. The CDR3 coding sequence is TGTTCCAGCAGCTTATCTTCAACAGGGGGCCTGGAGACCCAGTACTTC.

Points on this clonotype: A much larger clone sits a single nucleotide away, making a read error possible. This CDR3 is CASSFGQIMDTEAFF. The CDR3 DNA is TGTGCCAGCAGCTTCGGACAGATCATGGACACTGAAGCTTTCTTT. V usage is TRBV11-2 and J usage is TRBJ1-1, with TRBD1 as a possible D gene (6 bases). The CDR3 is 15 amino acids. Germline V gene lookup returns CDR1 SGHAT and CDR2 FQNNGV. V was shortened by 3 bases and J by 3 bases, with 14 bases between the two germline ends.

Only a few counts were recorded for this clonotype. At one end the junction does not follow the germline gene, possibly because of a read error. The chain joins TRBV13 to TRBJ2-1; TRBD2 matches at 14 bases. CDR1 is PRHDT, CDR2 FYEKMQ, per germline (reference sequence). CDR3 length: 18 residues. The CDR3 loop is CASSLGTGLAGAYNEQFF. DNA of the CDR3: TGTGCCAGCAGTTTAGGTACGGGACTAGCGGGAGCCTACAATGAGCAGTTCTTC. Drawing the rest from reference TRBV13 and TRBJ2-1, the complete variable domain is AAGVIQSPRHLIKEKRETATLKCYPIPRHDTVYWYQQGPGQDPQFLISFYEKMQSDKGSIPDRFSAQQFSDYHSELNMSSLELGDSALYFCASSLGTGLAGAYNEQFFGPGTRLTVL.

On this clonotype: A much larger clone differs from this one at a single base, so this may be a read error. The chain employs TRBV11-2 and TRBJ2-3; unclear D gene. The DNA end is more similar to TRBJ1-5, so the J call may be wrong. Germline-derived CDR1 and CDR2 are SGHAT and FQNNGV. There are 11 residues in the CDR3. The CDR3 here is CASSFSDTQHF. The CDR3 region has the DNA TGTGCCAGCAGCTTTAGTGATACGCAGCATTTT.